Each of the 6 T cell receptor beta chains below was sequenced from the same sample in a study of T cell responses to AZD1222 COVID-19 vaccine. TCRdb's table, derived via immunoSEQ multiplex PCR, lists solely in-frame clones and lacks some. This sample has under 150,000 clones, with approximately 91% found just once. The material sequenced was peripheral blood, taken 28 days after the second AZD1222 dose. The receptor set was obtained from an adult who received the AZD1222 COVID-19 vaccine.

This clone has only one observation. The V and J genes are TRBV3-1 (or the pseudogene TRBV3-2) and TRBJ1-5; the D is unclear. V was cut by 0 bases and J by 9 bases, with 15 bases left in between. Germline lookup yields CDR1 LGHDT and CDR2 YNNKEL (reference sequence). This CDR3 is 15 amino acids long. The CDR3 DNA reads as TGTGCCAGCAGCCAAGATCAGGCGACTACGTGGCCCCAGCATTTT. Amino acid sequence: CASSQDQATTWPQHF.

The V gene is TRBV9, the J gene TRBJ2-7, with 7 bases aligning to TRBD1. The J segment lost 2 bases and the V segment lost 0 bases, leaving 2 bases of the junction unmatched. This CDR3 has 14 amino acids. Germline V lookup: CDR1 SGDLS, CDR2 YYNGEE. This chain's CDR3 is CASSVGQGAYEQYF. The CDR3 DNA follows: TGTGCCAGCAGCGTAGGTCAGGGGGCCTACGAGCAGTACTTC.

The chain combines TRBV7-4 with TRBJ2-2; D gene ambiguous. The CDR3 is 16 residues long. Trimming stripped 0 bases from V and 0 bases from J, with 8 bases between. CDR1 and CDR2 from the germline V gene are SGHVT and SQSDAQ. CDR3 residues: CASSLACLANTGELFF. The CDR3 coding sequence is TGTGCCAGCAGCTTAGCTTGCCTCGCGAACACCGGGGAGCTGTTTTTT.

CDR3: CASSPKLGPEAFF. The CDR3 coding sequence is TGTGCCAGCTCCCCAAAACTTGGGCCAGAAGCTTTCTTT. The chain joins TRBV18 to TRBJ1-1; D unclear. Germline V CDR1 and CDR2: KGHSH, LQKENI. This CDR3 is built from 13 residues. Trimming left V 6 bases short and J 8 bases short, with 16 bases between.

This chain uses TRBV7-9 with TRBJ2-1, with D possibly matching TRBD2 (5 bases). This CDR3 has 15 residues. The germline CDR1 and CDR2 sequences are SEHNR and FQNEAQ (reference sequence). Trimming took 0 bases from V and 6 from J, leaving 12 bases between them. This CDR3 reads CASSLAALARNEQFF. For the CDR3, the DNA is TGTGCCAGCAGCTTAGCGGCGCTAGCTCGCAATGAGCAGTTCTTC.

The V gene is TRBV5-1, the J gene TRBJ2-3; TRBD2 matches at 9 bases. The CDR3 sequence is 18 residues long. V lost 0 bases and J lost 0; bases outside the gene matches: 8. Germline-derived CDR1 and CDR2 are SGHRS and YFSETQ. The CDR3 DNA follows: TGCGCCAGCAGCTTGGGGCTAGCGGGGACCCCTAGCACAGATACGCAGTATTTT. It is translated as CASSLGLAGTPSTDTQYF.